This entry lists 16 T cell receptor beta chains sequenced from one sample in a study of radiation and T cells in renal cell carcinoma (dated by TCRdb to about 2020). Library generation was performed with the immunoSEQ multiplex PCR assay. The clones in this table, taken by TCRdb from immuneACCESS, are in-frame only. Not every clone is retained; where verified, under half of the shortfall comes from an unresolved V gene, and the cause of the rest is unknown. Recorded for this sample are 100,000 to 150,000 clones; approximately 85% of them occurred a single time. Jointly, the top ten make up approximately 6.3% of the sample. According to the study, the label for this sample's time point signals: blood 2 weeks post-SBRT. Read against the paper, the sample's treatment or condition label means: 15 Gy SBRT to primary tumor, nephrectomy 4 weeks later. The specimen was blood, collected from a patient whose treatment included radiotherapy and nephrectomy. These receptors were obtained from a man aged 50 to 60 with renal cell carcinoma.

The chain recombines TRBV6-1 with TRBJ2-7; D unresolved. Trimming shortened V by 0 bases and J by 3 bases, and 3 bases separated the two germline ends. The CDR3 totals 12 residues. Looked up from germline, CDR1 is MNHNS and CDR2 is SASEGT. CDR3 coding DNA: TGTGCCAGCAGTGAAGCTAACTACGAGCAGTACTTC. It codes for CASSEANYEQYF.

V usage is TRBV4-3 and J usage is TRBJ1-1; D gene ambiguous. CDR1 and CDR2 from the germline V gene are LGHNA and YSLEER. The CDR3 loop spans 14 amino acids. V was cut by 1 base and J by 3 bases, with 9 bases left in between. CDR3 nucleotides: TGCGCCAGCAGCCAAGGAGAAGGGTACACTGAAGCTTTCTTT. It is translated as CASSQGEGYTEAFF.

The rearrangement joins TRBV6-1 to TRBJ2-7; unclear D gene. This CDR3 contains 10 residues. CDR1 and CDR2 (germline): MNHNS, SASEGT. The V gene lost 10 bases and the J gene lost 4 bases, with 8 bases spanning the gap. CDR3 nucleotide sequence: TGTGCCACCCAGACGTACGAGCAGTACTTC. Translation: CATQTYEQYF.

Written as DNA, the CDR3 is TGTGCCAGCAGCGTCAACCAGCTCCGCCCCGCTAGCGGGGGTGGAGATACGCAGTATTTT. It specifies CASSVNQLRPASGGGDTQYF. The chain carries TRBV9 and TRBJ2-3, with TRBD2 identical over 10 bases. The CDR3 contains 20 residues. Germline V gene data show CDR1 as SGDLS and CDR2 as YYNGEE. The V segment lost 2 bases and the J segment 5 bases; nucleotides outside the gene matches: 20.

In its sample, this clone was seen a few times. The chain joins TRBV30 to TRBJ2-2; 7 bases map to TRBD1. CDR1 is GTSNPN, CDR2 SVGIG, per germline (reference sequence). V dropped 3 bases and J dropped 6; count of bases not matched to a gene: 7. The CDR3 sequence is 14 residues long. The CDR3 spells CAWSLTGLAGELFF. DNA of the CDR3: TGTGCCTGGAGCTTGACAGGGTTAGCCGGGGAGCTGTTTTTT.

This chain connects TRBV6-4 to TRBJ2-7; the match to TRBD2 covers 12 bases. V shed 4 bases and J 5 bases; nucleotides not matched to a gene: 9. CDR3 length equals 16 residues. CDR1 and CDR2 (germline): MRHNA, SNTAGT. This CDR3 reads CASSAGLAGLRHEQYF. Written as DNA, the CDR3 is TGTGCCAGCAGTGCTGGACTAGCGGGGCTCCGGCACGAGCAGTACTTC.

This clone was observed once. This chain connects TRBV5-1 to TRBJ2-1; D possibly corresponds to TRBD2 (6 bases). The CDR3 loop spans 14 amino acids. Trimming removed 2 bases from V and 5 bases from J, with 11 bases in between. Per germline, CDR1 SGHRS and CDR2 YFSETQ. The CDR3 protein is CASSFGSGDNEQFF. In nucleotides, the CDR3 is TGCGCCAGCAGCTTCGGATCGGGAGACAATGAGCAGTTCTTC. Combining the CDR3 with reference TRBV5-1 and TRBJ2-1 gives the whole variable domain KAGVTQTPRYLIKTRGQQVTLSCSPISGHRSVSWYQQTPGQGLQFLFEYFSETQRNKGNFPGRFSGRQFSNSRSEMNVSTLELGDSALYLCASSFGSGDNEQFFGPGTRLTVL.

This sequence joins TRBV7-6 and TRBJ1-6; D is unresolved. The CDR3 has 14 residues. The V end was cut by 5 bases, the J end by 7 bases, with 12 bases between. CDR1 SGHVS and CDR2 FNYEAQ come from the germline V gene. The CDR3 protein is CASSLGGRNSPLHF. CDR3 DNA sequence: TGTGCCAGCAGCCTTGGTGGGCGCAATTCACCCCTCCACTTT. The complete variable domain, with remaining parts taken from reference TRBV7-6 and TRBJ1-6, reads GAGVSQSPRYKVTKRGQDVALRCDPISGHVSLYWYRQALGQGPEFLTYFNYEAQQDKSGLPNDRFSAERPEGSISTLTIQRTEQRDSAMYRCASSLGGRNSPLHFGNGTRLTVT.

This clone turned up a few times. The chain links TRBV29-1 to TRBJ1-1; no firm D call. This CDR3 is 13 amino acids long. The V end lost 2 bases, the J end lost 0 bases, and 7 bases lay between the germline ends. Germline assignment: CDR1 SQVTM and CDR2 ANQGSEA. CDR3 nucleotide sequence: TGCAGCGTTGAAAGAGAAATGAACACTGAAGCTTTCTTT. Translation: CSVEREMNTEAFF.

This chain joins TRBV7-2 and TRBJ1-1, with D possibly being TRBD1 (6 bases). V lost 0 bases and J lost 3, with 11 bases in between. The CDR3 covers 15 residues. Germline CDR1 SGHTA, CDR2 FQGNSA. The CDR3 DNA sequence: TGTGCCAGCAGCTTAGCGGCAGGGGTGGACACTGAAGCTTTCTTT. It encodes CASSLAAGVDTEAFF.

The sample holds a few counts of this clone. The CDR3 loop reads CASSVGLFGEGSSGNTIYF. The CDR3 DNA is TGTGCCAGCAGCGTAGGTTTATTCGGCGAGGGGAGCTCTGGAAACACCATATATTTT. V and J are TRBV9 and TRBJ1-3; maybe TRBD1 (5 bases). Germline V gives CDR1 SGDLS, CDR2 YYNGEE. The ends were cut back, 0 bases at V and 0 bases at J, with 19 bases in the middle. The CDR3 runs 19 residues.

The rearrangement uses TRBV2 and TRBJ2-1; D possibly matches TRBD1 or TRBD2 (5 bases each). Per germline, CDR1 SNHLY and CDR2 FYNNEI. V was trimmed by 6 bases and J by 12 bases, leaving 21 bases between them. This CDR3 has 14 residues. The CDR3 spells CASSEYGSSGRQFF. As DNA, the CDR3 is TGTGCCAGCAGCGAATACGGATCGTCGGGGCGGCAGTTCTTC.

The sample holds a few counts of this clone. This rearrangement joins TRBV19 to TRBJ2-7; D unresolved. The length of the CDR3 is 12 residues. In germline, CDR1 is LNHDA, CDR2 SQIVND (reference sequence). The ends were cut back, 10 bases at V and 1 base at J, with 11 bases in the middle. The CDR3 DNA reads TGTGCCACCAAGCACGGATCCTACGAGCAGTACTTC. It encodes CATKHGSYEQYF.

The V gene is TRBV25-1, the J gene TRBJ2-1; TRBD2 agrees at 14 bases. J gave up 12 bases and V 4 bases, and 5 bases lay outside the gene matches. This CDR3 is built from 14 residues. Germline V gene lookup returns CDR1 MGHDK and CDR2 SYGVNS. The CDR3 DNA sequence: TGTGCCAGCAGTGCGGGACTAGCGGGAGTCCGGCAGTTCTTC. As protein: CASSAGLAGVRQFF.

The J gene is TRBJ2-7, the V gene TRBV4-2, with a possible D match to TRBD2 (5 bases). The CDR3 is 13 amino acids. Trimming removed 2 bases at V and 4 bases at J, with 9 bases between. CDR1 and CDR2 (germline): LGHNA, YNFKEQ. CDR3 loop: CASSQTPGYEQYF. The CDR3 nucleotides read TGTGCCAGCAGCCAAACCCCGGGATACGAGCAGTACTTC.

This clone was seen a single time. This chain uses TRBV10-3 with TRBJ1-2; no reliable D call. V gave up 0 bases and J gave up 6 bases, with 14 bases separating them. The CDR3 consists of 15 residues. Germline CDR1 reads ENHRY; CDR2 reads SYGVKD. CDR3 region: CAISESKGFVDGYTF. As DNA, the CDR3 is TGTGCCATCAGTGAGTCTAAGGGTTTTGTGGATGGCTACACCTTC.